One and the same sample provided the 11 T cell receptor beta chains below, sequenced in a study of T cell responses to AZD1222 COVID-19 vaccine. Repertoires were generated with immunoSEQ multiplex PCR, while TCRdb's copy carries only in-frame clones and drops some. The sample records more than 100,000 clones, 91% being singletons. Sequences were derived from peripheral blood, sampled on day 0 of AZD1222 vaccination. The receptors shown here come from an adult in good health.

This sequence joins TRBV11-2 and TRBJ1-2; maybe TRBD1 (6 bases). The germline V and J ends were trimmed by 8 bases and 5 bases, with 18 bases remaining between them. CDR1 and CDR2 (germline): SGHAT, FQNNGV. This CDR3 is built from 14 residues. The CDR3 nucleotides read TGTGCCAGCGCCTTATACAAGGGGGGGTATGGCTACACCTTC. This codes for CASALYKGGYGYTF. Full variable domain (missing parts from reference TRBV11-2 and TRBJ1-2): EAGVAQSPRYKIIEKRQSVAFWCNPISGHATLYWYQQILGQGPKLLIQFQNNGVVDDSQLPKDRFSAERLKGVDSTLKIQPAKLEDSAVYLCASALYKGGYGYTFGSGTRLTVV.

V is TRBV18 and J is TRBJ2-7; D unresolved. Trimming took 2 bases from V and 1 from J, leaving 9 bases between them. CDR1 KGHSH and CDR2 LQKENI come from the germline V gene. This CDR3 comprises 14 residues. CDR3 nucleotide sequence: TGTGCCAGCTCACCAGGGCGGATATCCTACGAGCAGTACTTC. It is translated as CASSPGRISYEQYF.

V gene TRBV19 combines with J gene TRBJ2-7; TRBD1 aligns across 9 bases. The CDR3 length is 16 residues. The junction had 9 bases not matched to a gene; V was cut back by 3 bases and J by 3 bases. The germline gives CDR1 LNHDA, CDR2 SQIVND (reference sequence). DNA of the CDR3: TGTGCCAGTAGTATCAGTCCGGGACAGGGAATCTACGAGCAGTACTTC. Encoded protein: CASSISPGQGIYEQYF.

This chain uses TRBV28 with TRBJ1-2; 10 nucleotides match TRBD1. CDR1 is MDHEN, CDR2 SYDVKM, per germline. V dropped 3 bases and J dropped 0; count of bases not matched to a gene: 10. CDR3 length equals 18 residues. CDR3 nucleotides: TGTGCCAGCAGTTTCGGGACAGGGGTGGTTGGGGCTAACTATGGCTACACCTTC. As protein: CASSFGTGVVGANYGYTF.

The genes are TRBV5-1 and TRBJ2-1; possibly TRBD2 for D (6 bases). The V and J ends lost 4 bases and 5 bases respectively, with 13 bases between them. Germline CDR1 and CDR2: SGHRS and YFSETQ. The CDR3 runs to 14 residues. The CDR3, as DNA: TGCGCCAGCAGCGACGGAGGGTCCCACAATGAGCAGTTCTTC. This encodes CASSDGGSHNEQFF.

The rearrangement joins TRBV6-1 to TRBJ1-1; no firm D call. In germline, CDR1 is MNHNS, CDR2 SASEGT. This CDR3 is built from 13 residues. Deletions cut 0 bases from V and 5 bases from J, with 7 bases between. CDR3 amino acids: CASSEAGLTEAFF. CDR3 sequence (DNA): TGTGCCAGCAGTGAAGCAGGGTTGACTGAAGCTTTCTTT.

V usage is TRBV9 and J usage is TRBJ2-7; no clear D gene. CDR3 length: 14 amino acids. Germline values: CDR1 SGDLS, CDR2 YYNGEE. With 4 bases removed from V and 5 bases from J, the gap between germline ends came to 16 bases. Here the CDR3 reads CASSNRAYPDEQYF. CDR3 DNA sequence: TGTGCCAGCAGCAACCGGGCTTATCCGGACGAGCAGTACTTC.

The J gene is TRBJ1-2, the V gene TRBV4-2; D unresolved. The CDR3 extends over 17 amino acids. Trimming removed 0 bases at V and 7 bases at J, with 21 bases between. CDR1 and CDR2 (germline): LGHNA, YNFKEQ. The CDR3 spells CASSQDAPTVTWGGYTF. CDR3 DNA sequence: TGTGCCAGCAGCCAAGACGCTCCCACAGTGACTTGGGGTGGCTACACCTTC.

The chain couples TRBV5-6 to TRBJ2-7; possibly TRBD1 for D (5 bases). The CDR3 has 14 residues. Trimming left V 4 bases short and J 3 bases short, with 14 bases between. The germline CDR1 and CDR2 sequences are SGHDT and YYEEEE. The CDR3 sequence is CASSPLDRDYEQYF. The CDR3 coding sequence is TGTGCCAGCAGCCCGCTTGACAGAGACTACGAGCAGTACTTC.

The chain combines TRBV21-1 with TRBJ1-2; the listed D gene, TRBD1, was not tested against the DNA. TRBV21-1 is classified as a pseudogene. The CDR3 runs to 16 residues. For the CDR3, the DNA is TGTGCCAGCAGCAACCACAGGGGGAGAGCTAACTATGGCTACACCTTC. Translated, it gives CASSNHRGRANYGYTF.

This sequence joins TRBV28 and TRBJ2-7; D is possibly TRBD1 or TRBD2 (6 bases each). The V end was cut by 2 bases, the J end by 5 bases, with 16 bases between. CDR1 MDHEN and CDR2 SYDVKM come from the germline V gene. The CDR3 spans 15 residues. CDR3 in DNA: TGTGCCAGCAGTTTAGGGGGGCTTAGCGTTCACGAGCAGTACTTC. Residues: CASSLGGLSVHEQYF.